The next 8 T cell receptor beta chains were all read from a single sample in a study of T cell changes during pregnancy in multiple sclerosis. Assay: immunoSEQ multiplex PCR; the TCRdb copy retains only in-frame clones and omits some. Among some 37,000 clones, approximately 90% were seen once, and the ten largest hold under 0.9%. The sample here was CD4+ T cells from peripheral blood mononuclear cells, taken before pregnancy. These receptors came from a female donor with multiple sclerosis, enrolled in a pregnancy study.

The V gene is TRBV11-2, the J gene TRBJ2-7; TRBD2 matches at 10 bases. The length of the CDR3 is 16 residues. V lost 5 bases and J lost 4; bases outside the gene matches: 11. From germline, CDR1 is SGHAT and CDR2 FQNNGV. CDR3 residues: CASSNQLAGLGYEQYF. CDR3 in DNA: TGTGCCAGCAGCAACCAACTAGCGGGACTTGGGTACGAGCAGTACTTC.

The chain combines TRBV5-4 with TRBJ2-5; 13 nucleotides match TRBD2. This CDR3 region has 16 residues. The ends lost 3 bases at V and 5 bases at J; junction bases unmatched: 7. Germline CDR1 reads SGHNT; CDR2 reads YYREEE (reference sequence). The DNA for the CDR3 is TGTGCCAGCAGCTCAGGACTAGCGGGAGTGAGGGAGACCCAGTACTTC. Translation gives CASSSGLAGVRETQYF.

V is TRBV6-1 and J is TRBJ2-5; 11 nucleotides match TRBD2. Trimming cost V 4 bases and J 3 bases; bases outside gene matches: 7. This CDR3 comprises 16 residues. Germline values: CDR1 MNHNS, CDR2 SASEGT. CDR3 nucleotide sequence: TGTGCCAGCAGTGGTTGGCTAGCGGGAGGTAAAGAGACCCAGTACTTC. It encodes CASSGWLAGGKETQYF.

The chain has TRBV7-9 and TRBJ2-7, with D possibly being TRBD1 (6 bases). Germline V gives CDR1 SEHNR, CDR2 FQNEAQ (reference sequence). V was pared by 0 bases and J by 0 bases, with 9 bases between. This CDR3 comprises 15 residues. CDR3 residues: CASSLAMDSSYEQYF. The CDR3 nucleotides read TGTGCCAGCAGCTTAGCGATGGACAGCTCCTACGAGCAGTACTTC.

This chain links TRBV29-1 with TRBJ2-1; 10 bases are a match to TRBD1. The length of the CDR3 is 16 residues. In germline, CDR1 is SQVTM, CDR2 ANQGSEA. The J segment lost 5 bases and the V segment lost 4 bases, leaving 11 bases of the junction unmatched. CDR3 in amino acids: CSVAKVGTGVHNEQFF. In DNA, the CDR3 is TGCAGCGTTGCGAAGGTAGGGACAGGGGTCCACAATGAGCAGTTCTTC.

The CDR3 loop reads CASSLAPSSYEQYF. Written as DNA, the CDR3 is TGTGCCAGCAGCTTGGCTCCCAGCTCCTACGAGCAGTACTTC. The chain uses TRBV5-5 and TRBJ2-7; D uncertain. Deletions cut 0 bases from V and 0 bases from J, with 7 bases between. Germline V gene data show CDR1 as SGHKS and CDR2 as YYEKEE (reference sequence). The CDR3 is 14 residues long.

Notes on this clone: One end of the junction is discordant with germline, which a read error may explain. The J gene is TRBJ2-7, the V gene TRBV7-7, with 7 nucleotides matching TRBD2. The CDR3 has 15 residues. Germline CDR1 and CDR2: SSHAT and FNYEAQ (reference sequence). This CDR3 reads CASSLEAGVGYEQYF. In nucleotides, the CDR3 is TGTGCTAGCAGCTTAGAGGCGGGAGTCGGCTACGAGCAGTACTTC.

The V gene is TRBV18, the J gene TRBJ2-1; D is uncertain. The CDR3 totals 16 residues. With 1 base removed from V and 0 bases from J, the gap between germline ends came to 10 bases. The germline gives CDR1 KGHSH, CDR2 LQKENI. CDR3 amino acids: CASSPRVSLSYNEQFF. DNA for the CDR3: TGTGCCAGCTCACCACGGGTTAGCCTCTCCTACAATGAGCAGTTCTTC.